The present T cell receptor beta chain was sequenced within a study of blood T cell repertoires in COVID-19. About the research overall: T cells, B-cell-depleted T cells, or PBMCs provided the cDNA or gDNA that served as material.

TCRdb keeps only in-frame clones here, not all; method: immunoSEQ multiplex PCR. The repertoire holds more than 300,000 clones, roughly 80% seen once, with over 4.5% in the top ten. The V gene's germline CDR1 is ENHRY and CDR2 SYGVKD. The CDR3 totals 14 residues. V lost 7 bases and J lost 1, with 13 bases in between. Sequenced: PBMCs or T cells enriched from blood (not recorded which). J is TRBJ1-1 and V is TRBV10-3, with D tentatively TRBD1 (5 bases). The origin of this receptor is a woman between 50 and 59 years old who had recovered from COVID-19. The CDR3 coding sequence is TGTGCCATCATGTCTTCAAGGGGGAACACTGAAGCTTTCTTT. Amino acid sequence: CAIMSSRGNTEAFF.